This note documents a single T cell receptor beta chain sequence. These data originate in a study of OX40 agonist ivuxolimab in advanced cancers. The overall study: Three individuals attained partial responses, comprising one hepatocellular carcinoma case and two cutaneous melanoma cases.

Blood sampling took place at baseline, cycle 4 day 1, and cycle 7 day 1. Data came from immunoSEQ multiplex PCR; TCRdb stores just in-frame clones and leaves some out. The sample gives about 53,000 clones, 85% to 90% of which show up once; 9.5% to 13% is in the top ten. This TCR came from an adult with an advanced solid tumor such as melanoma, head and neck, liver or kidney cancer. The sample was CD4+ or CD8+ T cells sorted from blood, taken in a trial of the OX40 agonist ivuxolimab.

The CDR3 nucleotides are TGTGCCAGCAGCCCGCGGACATTCTCCTACGAGCAGTACTTC. Residues: CASSPRTFSYEQYF. This rearrangement joins TRBV11-1 to TRBJ2-7, with a weak D call TRBD1 (5 bases). The V end was cut by 5 bases, the J end by 0 bases, with 11 bases between. CDR1 and CDR2 from the germline V gene are SGHAT and FQDESV (reference sequence). The CDR3 length is 14 residues.